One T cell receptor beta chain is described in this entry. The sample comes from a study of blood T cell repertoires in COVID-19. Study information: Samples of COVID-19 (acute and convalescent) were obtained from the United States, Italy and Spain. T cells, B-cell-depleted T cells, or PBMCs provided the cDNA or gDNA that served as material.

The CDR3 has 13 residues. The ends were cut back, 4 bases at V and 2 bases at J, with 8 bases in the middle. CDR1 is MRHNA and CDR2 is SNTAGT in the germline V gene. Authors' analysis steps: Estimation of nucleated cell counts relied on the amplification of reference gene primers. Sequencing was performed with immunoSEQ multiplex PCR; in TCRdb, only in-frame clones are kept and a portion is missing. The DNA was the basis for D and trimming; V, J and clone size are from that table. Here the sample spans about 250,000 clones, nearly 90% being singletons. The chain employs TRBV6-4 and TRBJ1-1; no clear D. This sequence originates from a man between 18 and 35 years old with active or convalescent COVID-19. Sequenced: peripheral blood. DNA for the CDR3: TGTGCCAGCAGTGGCGGCGGCAACACTGAAGCTTTCTTT. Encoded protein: CASSGGGNTEAFF.